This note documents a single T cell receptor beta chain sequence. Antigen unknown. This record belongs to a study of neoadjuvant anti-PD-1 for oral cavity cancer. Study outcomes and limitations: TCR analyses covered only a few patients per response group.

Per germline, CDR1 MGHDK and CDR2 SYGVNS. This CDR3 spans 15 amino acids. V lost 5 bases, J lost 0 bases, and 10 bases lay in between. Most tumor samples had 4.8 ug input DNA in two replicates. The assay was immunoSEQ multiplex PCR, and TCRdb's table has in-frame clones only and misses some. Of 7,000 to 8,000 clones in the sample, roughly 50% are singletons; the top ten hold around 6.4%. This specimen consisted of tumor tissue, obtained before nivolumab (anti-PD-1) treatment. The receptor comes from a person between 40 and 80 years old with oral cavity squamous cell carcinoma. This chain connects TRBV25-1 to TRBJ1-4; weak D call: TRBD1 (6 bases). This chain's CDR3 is CASSHNRATNEKLFF. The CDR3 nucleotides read TGTGCCAGCAGTCACAACAGGGCAACTAATGAAAAACTGTTTTTT.